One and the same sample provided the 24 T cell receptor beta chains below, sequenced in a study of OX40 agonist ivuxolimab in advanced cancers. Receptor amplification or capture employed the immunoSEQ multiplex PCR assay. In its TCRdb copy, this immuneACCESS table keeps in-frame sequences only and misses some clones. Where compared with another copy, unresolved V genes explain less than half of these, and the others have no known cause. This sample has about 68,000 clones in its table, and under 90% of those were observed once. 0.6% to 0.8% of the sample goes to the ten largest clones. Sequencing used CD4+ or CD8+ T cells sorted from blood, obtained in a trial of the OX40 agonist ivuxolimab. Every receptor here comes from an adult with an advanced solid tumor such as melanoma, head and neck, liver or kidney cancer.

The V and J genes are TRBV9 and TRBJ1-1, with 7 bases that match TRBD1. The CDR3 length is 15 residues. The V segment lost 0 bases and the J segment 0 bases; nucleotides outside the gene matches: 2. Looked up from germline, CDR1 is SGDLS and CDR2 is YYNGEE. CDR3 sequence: CASSVGQGLNTEAFF. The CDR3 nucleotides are TGTGCCAGCAGCGTAGGACAGGGTTTGAACACTGAAGCTTTCTTT.

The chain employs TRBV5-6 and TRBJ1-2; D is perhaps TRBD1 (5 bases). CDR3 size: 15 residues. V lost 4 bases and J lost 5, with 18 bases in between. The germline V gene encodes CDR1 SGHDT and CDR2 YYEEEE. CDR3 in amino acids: CASSQYRIAAYGYTF. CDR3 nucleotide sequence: TGTGCCAGCAGCCAGTACAGGATAGCCGCATATGGCTACACCTTC.

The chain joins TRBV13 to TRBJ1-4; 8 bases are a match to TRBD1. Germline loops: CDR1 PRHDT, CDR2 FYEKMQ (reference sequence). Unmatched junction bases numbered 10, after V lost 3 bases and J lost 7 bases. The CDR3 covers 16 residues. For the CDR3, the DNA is TGTGCCAGCAGCTTGGCCCGGACAGGGTGGAGTGAAAAACTGTTTTTT. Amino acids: CASSLARTGWSEKLFF. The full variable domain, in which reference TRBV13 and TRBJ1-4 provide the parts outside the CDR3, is AAGVIQSPRHLIKEKRETATLKCYPIPRHDTVYWYQQGPGQDPQFLISFYEKMQSDKGSIPDRFSAQQFSDYHSELNMSSLELGDSALYFCASSLARTGWSEKLFFGSGTQLSVL.

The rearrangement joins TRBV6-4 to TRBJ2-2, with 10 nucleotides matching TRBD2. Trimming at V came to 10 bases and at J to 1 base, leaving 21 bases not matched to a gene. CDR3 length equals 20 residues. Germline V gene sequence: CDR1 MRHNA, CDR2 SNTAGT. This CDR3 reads CANRLTGTSEKPRNTGELFF. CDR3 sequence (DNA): TGTGCCAACCGCTTAACCGGGACTAGCGAGAAACCCAGGAACACCGGGGAGCTGTTTTTT.

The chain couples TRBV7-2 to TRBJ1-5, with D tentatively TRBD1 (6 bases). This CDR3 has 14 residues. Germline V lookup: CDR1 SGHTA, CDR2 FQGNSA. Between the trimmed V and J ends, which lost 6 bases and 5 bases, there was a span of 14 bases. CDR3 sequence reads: CASSLTHRDQPQHF. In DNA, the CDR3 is TGTGCCAGCAGTTTGACCCACAGGGATCAGCCCCAGCATTTT.

The CDR3, as DNA: TGTGCCAGCAGCTTATACAATGAGCAGTTCTTC. It codes for CASSLYNEQFF. This rearrangement joins TRBV5-6 to TRBJ2-1; no reliable D call. Trimming removed 2 bases at V and 4 bases at J, with 1 base between. Germline CDR1 is SGHDT and CDR2 is YYEEEE. The CDR3 has 11 residues. Looking up the rest from reference TRBV5-6 and TRBJ2-1 gives the full variable domain: DAGVTQSPTHLIKTRGQQVTLRCSPKSGHDTVSWYQQALGQGPQFIFQYYEEEERQRGNFPDRFSGHQFPNYSSELNVNALLLGDSALYLCASSLYNEQFFGPGTRLTVL.

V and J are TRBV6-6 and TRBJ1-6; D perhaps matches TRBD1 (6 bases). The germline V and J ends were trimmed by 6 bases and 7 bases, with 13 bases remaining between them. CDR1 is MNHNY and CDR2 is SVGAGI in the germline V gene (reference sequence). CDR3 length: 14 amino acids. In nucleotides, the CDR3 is TGTGCCAGCAGAGAGACAGGTGCGAATTCACCCCTCCACTTT. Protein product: CASRETGANSPLHF.

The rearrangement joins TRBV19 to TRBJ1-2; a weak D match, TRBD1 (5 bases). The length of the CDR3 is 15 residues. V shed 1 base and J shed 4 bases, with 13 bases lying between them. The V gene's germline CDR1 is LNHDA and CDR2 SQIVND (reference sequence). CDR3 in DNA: TGTGCCAGTAGTATAGCCGGGGCATTGGTCTATGGCTACACCTTC. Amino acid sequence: CASSIAGALVYGYTF.

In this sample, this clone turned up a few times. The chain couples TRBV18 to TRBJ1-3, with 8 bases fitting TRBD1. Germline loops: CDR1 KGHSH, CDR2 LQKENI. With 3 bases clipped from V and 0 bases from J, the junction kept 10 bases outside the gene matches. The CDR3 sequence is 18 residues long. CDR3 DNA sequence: TGTGCCAGCTCACCGACCGTCGGGACAGGAGACTCTGGAAACACCATATATTTT. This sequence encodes CASSPTVGTGDSGNTIYF. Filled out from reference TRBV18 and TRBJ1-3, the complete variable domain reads NAGVMQNPRHLVRRRGQEARLRCSPMKGHSHVYWYRQLPEEGLKFMVYLQKENIIDESGMPKERFSAEFPKEGPSILRIQQVVRGDSAAYFCASSPTVGTGDSGNTIYFGEGSWLTVV.

The CDR3 is CASSESSGANVLTF. The CDR3 DNA reads as TGTGCCAGCAGCGAGAGCTCTGGGGCCAACGTCCTGACTTTC. The chain has TRBV9 and TRBJ2-6; no definite D call. Looked up from germline, CDR1 is SGDLS and CDR2 is YYNGEE. V was cut by 3 bases and J by 0 bases, with 4 bases left in between. This CDR3 is 14 amino acids long.

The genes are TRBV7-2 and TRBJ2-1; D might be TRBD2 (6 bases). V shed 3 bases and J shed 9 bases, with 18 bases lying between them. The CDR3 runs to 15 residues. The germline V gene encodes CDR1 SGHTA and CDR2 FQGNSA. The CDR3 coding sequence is TGTGCCAGCAGCTTCGTAACGCACGTGGGGGGTGAGCAGTTCTTC. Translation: CASSFVTHVGGEQFF. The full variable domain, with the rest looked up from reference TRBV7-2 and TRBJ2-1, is GAGVSQSPSNKVTEKGKDVELRCDPISGHTALYWYRQSLGQGLEFLIYFQGNSAPDKSGLPSDRFSAERTGGSVSTLTIQRTQQEDSAVYLCASSFVTHVGGEQFFGPGTRLTVL.

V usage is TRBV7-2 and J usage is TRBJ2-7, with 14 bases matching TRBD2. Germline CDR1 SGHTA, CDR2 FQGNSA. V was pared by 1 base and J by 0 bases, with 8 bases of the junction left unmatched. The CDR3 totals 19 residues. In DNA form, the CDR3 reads TGTGCCAGCAGCTTAGGAGGACTAGCGGGGGGCGGCCCCTCCTACGAGCAGTACTTC. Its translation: CASSLGGLAGGGPSYEQYF.

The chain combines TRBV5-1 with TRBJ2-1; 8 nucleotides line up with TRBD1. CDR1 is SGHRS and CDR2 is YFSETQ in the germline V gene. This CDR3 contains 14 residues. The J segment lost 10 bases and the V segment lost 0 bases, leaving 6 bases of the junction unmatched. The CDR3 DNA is TGCGCCAGCAGCTTGGGGGCAGGGGGCCTAGAGCAGTTCTTC. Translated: CASSLGAGGLEQFF.

The CDR3 reads CASSERQGFHGYTF. CDR3 nucleotides: TGTGCCAGTAGCGAACGACAGGGGTTCCATGGCTACACCTTC. The chain couples TRBV19 to TRBJ1-2; 8 bases are shared with TRBD1. V lost 6 bases, J lost 6 bases, and 9 bases stayed unmatched. Per germline, CDR1 LNHDA and CDR2 SQIVND (reference sequence). The CDR3 is 14 residues long.

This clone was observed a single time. CDR3 region: CASSPRQGLSYEQYF. The CDR3, as DNA: TGTGCCAGCTCACCACGCCAGGGGCTCTCCTACGAGCAGTACTTC. The rearrangement links TRBV18 to TRBJ2-5, with a possible D match to TRBD1 (6 bases). Gene TRBJ2-7 matches the end of the DNA better, so the J call may be wrong. The V gene's germline CDR1 is KGHSH and CDR2 LQKENI. This CDR3 region has 15 residues.

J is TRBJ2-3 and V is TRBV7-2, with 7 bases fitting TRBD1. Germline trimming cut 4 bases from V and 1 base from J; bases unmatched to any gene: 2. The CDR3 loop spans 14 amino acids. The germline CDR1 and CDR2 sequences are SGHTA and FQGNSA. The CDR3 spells CASSYDRGTDTQYF. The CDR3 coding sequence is TGTGCCAGCAGCTACGACAGGGGCACAGATACGCAGTATTTT.

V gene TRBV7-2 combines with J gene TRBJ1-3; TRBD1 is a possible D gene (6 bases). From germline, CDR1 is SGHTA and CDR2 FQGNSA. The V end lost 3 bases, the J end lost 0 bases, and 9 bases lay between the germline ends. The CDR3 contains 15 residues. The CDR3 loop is CASSFQQGSGNTIYF. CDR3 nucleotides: TGTGCCAGCAGCTTCCAACAGGGCTCTGGAAACACCATATATTTT. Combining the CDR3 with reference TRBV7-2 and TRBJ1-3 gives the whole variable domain GAGVSQSPSNKVTEKGKDVELRCDPISGHTALYWYRQSLGQGLEFLIYFQGNSAPDKSGLPSDRFSAERTGGSVSTLTIQRTQQEDSAVYLCASSFQQGSGNTIYFGEGSWLTVV.

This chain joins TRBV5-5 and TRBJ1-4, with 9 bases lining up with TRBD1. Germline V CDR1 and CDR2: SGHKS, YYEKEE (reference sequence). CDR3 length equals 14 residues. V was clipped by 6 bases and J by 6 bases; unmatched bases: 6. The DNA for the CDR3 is TGTGCCAGCAACTCCGGGACAGGGTATGAAAAACTGTTTTTT. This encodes CASNSGTGYEKLFF.

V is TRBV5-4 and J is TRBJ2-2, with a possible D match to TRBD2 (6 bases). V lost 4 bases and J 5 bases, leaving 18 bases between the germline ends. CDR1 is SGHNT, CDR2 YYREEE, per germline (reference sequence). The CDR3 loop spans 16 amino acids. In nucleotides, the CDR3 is TGTGCCAGCAGCCGAGGGGACTCCTTGAGTACCGGGGAGCTGTTTTTT. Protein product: CASSRGDSLSTGELFF.

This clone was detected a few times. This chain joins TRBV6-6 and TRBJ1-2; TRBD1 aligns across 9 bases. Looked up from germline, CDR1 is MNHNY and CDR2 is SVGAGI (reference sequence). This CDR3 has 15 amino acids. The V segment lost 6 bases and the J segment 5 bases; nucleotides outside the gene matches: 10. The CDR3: CASSQKGQGLYGYTF. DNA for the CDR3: TGTGCCAGCAGCCAAAAGGGACAGGGTTTATATGGCTACACCTTC.

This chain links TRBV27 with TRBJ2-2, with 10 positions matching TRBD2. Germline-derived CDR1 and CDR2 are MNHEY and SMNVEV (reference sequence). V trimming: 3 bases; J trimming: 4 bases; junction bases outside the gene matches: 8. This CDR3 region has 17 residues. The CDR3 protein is CASSLLAGVPVTGELFF. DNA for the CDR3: TGTGCCAGCAGTTTGCTAGCGGGGGTTCCAGTCACCGGGGAGCTGTTTTTT.

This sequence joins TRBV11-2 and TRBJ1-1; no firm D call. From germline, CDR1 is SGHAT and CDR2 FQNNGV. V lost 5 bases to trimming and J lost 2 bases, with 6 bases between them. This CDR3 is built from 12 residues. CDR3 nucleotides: TGTGCCAGCAGCCTTCGAAACACTGAAGCTTTCTTT. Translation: CASSLRNTEAFF.

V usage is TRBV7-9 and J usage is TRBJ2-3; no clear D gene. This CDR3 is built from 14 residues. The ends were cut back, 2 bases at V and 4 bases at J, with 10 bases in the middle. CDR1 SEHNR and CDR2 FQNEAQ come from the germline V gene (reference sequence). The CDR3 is CASSLWPRADTQYF. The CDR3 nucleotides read TGTGCCAGCAGCTTATGGCCAAGGGCAGATACGCAGTATTTT.

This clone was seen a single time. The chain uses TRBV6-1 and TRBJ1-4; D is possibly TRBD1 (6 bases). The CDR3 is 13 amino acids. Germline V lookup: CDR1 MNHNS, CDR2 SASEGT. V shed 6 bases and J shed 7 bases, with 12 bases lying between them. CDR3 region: CASRTGGPEKLFF. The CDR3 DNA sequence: TGTGCCAGCAGGACGGGGGGGCCTGAAAAACTGTTTTTT.